Below are 15 T cell receptor beta chains sequenced from a single sample in a study of blood T cell repertoires in COVID-19. Assay: immunoSEQ multiplex PCR; the TCRdb copy retains only in-frame clones and omits some. The top ten clones hold about 7% of a sample with about 190,000 clones, around 80% of them seen once. The sample was peripheral blood. The receptors were sampled from a man aged 60 to 69 with acute or convalescent COVID-19.

This rearrangement joins TRBV9 to TRBJ2-1, with D maybe TRBD2 (6 bases). The CDR3 contains 15 residues. V was clipped by 4 bases and J by 2 bases, with 13 bases between them. From germline, CDR1 is SGDLS and CDR2 YYNGEE. Written as DNA, the CDR3 is TGTGCCAGCAGCACCGCTAGCGCTACCTACAATGAGCAGTTCTTC. Protein product: CASSTASATYNEQFF.

The gene calls are TRBV9 and TRBJ2-3, with TRBD2 identical over 9 bases. Trimming at V came to 2 bases and at J to 2 bases, leaving 3 bases not matched to a gene. This CDR3 spans 15 amino acids. Germline CDR1 reads SGDLS; CDR2 reads YYNGEE. CDR3 sequence (DNA): TGTGCCAGCAGCGTCCCTAGCGGGGCCACAGATACGCAGTATTTT. Its translation is CASSVPSGATDTQYF. Together with reference TRBV9 and TRBJ2-3, the CDR3 gives the full variable domain: DSGVTQTPKHLITATGQRVTLRCSPRSGDLSVYWYQQSLDQGLQFLIQYYNGEERAKGNILERFSAQQFPDLHSELNLSSLELGDSALYFCASSVPSGATDTQYFGPGTRLTVL.

This clone was picked up a small number of times. Within the sample, other DNA sequences also encode this same CDR3. The V and J genes are TRBV19 and TRBJ1-5, with D perhaps matching TRBD1 (6 bases). Germline assignment: CDR1 LNHDA and CDR2 SQIVND (reference sequence). The CDR3 extends over 13 amino acids. Trimming left V 5 bases short and J 5 bases short, with 10 bases between. As DNA, the CDR3 is TGTGCCAGTAGTGAAACAGGGTATCAGCCCCAGCATTTT. Translating gives CASSETGYQPQHF.

In its sample, this clone was seen a few times. The genes are TRBV7-2 and TRBJ2-2; unclear D gene. Germline V gives CDR1 SGHTA, CDR2 FQGNSA. The V end was cut by 4 bases, the J end by 7 bases, with 13 bases between. The CDR3 totals 14 residues. The CDR3 DNA follows: TGTGCCAGCAGCTCTTTACAAGGCGGCGGGGAGCTGTTTTTT. Translated, it gives CASSSLQGGGELFF.

V usage is TRBV7-8 and J usage is TRBJ1-6; TRBD1 might be the D (6 bases). The V and J ends lost 1 base and 6 bases respectively, with 10 bases between them. The CDR3 covers 15 residues. Per germline, CDR1 SGHVS and CDR2 FQNEAQ. CDR3 sequence reads: CASSLGAQGNSPLHF. DNA for the CDR3: TGTGCCAGCAGCTTAGGCGCACAGGGTAATTCACCCCTCCACTTT.

The chain carries TRBV19 and TRBJ1-2, with no clear D. The ends were cut back, 3 bases at V and 4 bases at J, with 9 bases in the middle. The CDR3 is made up of 13 amino acids. CDR1 is LNHDA and CDR2 is SQIVND in the germline V gene (reference sequence). The DNA of the CDR3 is TGTGCCAGTAGTATTGTTGGCGGCTATGGCTACACCTTC. Protein: CASSIVGGYGYTF.

The table lists this clone with a count of one. The chain couples TRBV3-1 (or the pseudogene TRBV3-2) to TRBJ2-1; D not resolved. V shed 4 bases and J shed 10 bases, with 17 bases lying between them. The CDR3 loop spans 14 amino acids. Per the germline V gene, CDR1 is LGHDT and CDR2 is YNNKEL (reference sequence). In nucleotides, the CDR3 is TGTGCCAGCAGCCCCTCACCTGCGAAAAGCGAGCAGTTCTTC. It translates to CASSPSPAKSEQFF.

This rearrangement joins TRBV27 to TRBJ2-3; 9 bases match TRBD2. CDR3 size: 15 residues. Germline V CDR1 and CDR2: MNHEY, SMNVEV (reference sequence). Trimming removed 5 bases from V and 1 base from J; junction bases left unmatched: 4. The CDR3 nucleotides are TGTGCCAGCAGTGCCCTAGCGGGACGCACAGATACGCAGTATTTT. Residues: CASSALAGRTDTQYF.

V gene TRBV9 combines with J gene TRBJ2-2; 10 bases are shared with TRBD2. CDR1 and CDR2 (germline): SGDLS, YYNGEE. The CDR3 is 14 amino acids. The junction had 4 bases not matched to a gene; V was cut back by 5 bases and J by 6 bases. The CDR3 nucleotides read TGTGCCAGCAGGTTTACTAGCGGGGCCGGGGAGCTGTTTTTT. It specifies CASRFTSGAGELFF.

The chain has TRBV24-1 and TRBJ2-1; the D gene is possibly TRBD2 (5 bases). The CDR3 runs to 13 residues. Trimming took 2 bases from V and 10 from J, leaving 11 bases between them. Germline CDR1 is KGHDR and CDR2 is SFDVKD. CDR3 protein: CATSDSLAGEQFF. In DNA, the CDR3 is TGTGCCACCAGTGATTCCCTAGCAGGCGAGCAGTTCTTC.

The DNA for the CDR3 is TGTGCCAGCAGGAGACAGGGGGGCTATGGCTACACCTTC. This translates into CASRRQGGYGYTF. The chain is built from TRBV27 and TRBJ1-2; TRBD1 agrees at 9 bases. The V gene's germline CDR1 is MNHEY and CDR2 SMNVEV (reference sequence). V shed 6 bases, J shed 4 bases, and the junction held 3 bases outside the gene matches. CDR3 size: 13 residues.

The chain couples TRBV6-4 to TRBJ2-2, with no clear D. The CDR3 has 13 amino acids. Germline lookup yields CDR1 MRHNA and CDR2 SNTAGT. Trimming shortened V by 0 bases and J by 3 bases, and 2 bases separated the two germline ends. The CDR3 DNA reads as TGTGCCAGCAGTGACTCCGACACCGGGGAGCTGTTTTTT. It codes for CASSDSDTGELFF.

The chain has TRBV7-2 and TRBJ1-2, with 9 bases that match TRBD1. V lost 5 bases and J lost 4; bases outside the gene matches: 8. Germline assignment: CDR1 SGHTA and CDR2 FQGNSA. This CDR3 contains 15 residues. Here the CDR3 DNA reads TGTGCCAGCAGCCTTACAGGGGGCGATTCCTATGGCTACACCTTC. This gives the protein CASSLTGGDSYGYTF.

This clone was counted ten times or more. The chain combines TRBV7-9 with TRBJ2-1; 9 bases fit TRBD2. CDR1 SEHNR and CDR2 FQNEAQ come from the germline V gene (reference sequence). CDR3 length: 15 residues. V shed 7 bases, J shed 3 bases, and the junction held 7 bases outside the gene matches. The CDR3 is CASTTRLADYNEQFF. The CDR3 DNA reads TGTGCCAGCACAACACGACTAGCGGACTACAATGAGCAGTTCTTC.

The V gene is TRBV6-5, the J gene TRBJ2-7; no firm D call. Trimming removed 6 bases from V and 6 bases from J, with 21 bases in between. This CDR3 is 15 amino acids long. Germline V gene lookup returns CDR1 MNHEY and CDR2 SVGAGI. DNA of the CDR3: TGTGCCAGCAGGCGTCCGATTGGGCTGGCCGGCGAGCAGTACTTC. This codes for CASRRPIGLAGEQYF.